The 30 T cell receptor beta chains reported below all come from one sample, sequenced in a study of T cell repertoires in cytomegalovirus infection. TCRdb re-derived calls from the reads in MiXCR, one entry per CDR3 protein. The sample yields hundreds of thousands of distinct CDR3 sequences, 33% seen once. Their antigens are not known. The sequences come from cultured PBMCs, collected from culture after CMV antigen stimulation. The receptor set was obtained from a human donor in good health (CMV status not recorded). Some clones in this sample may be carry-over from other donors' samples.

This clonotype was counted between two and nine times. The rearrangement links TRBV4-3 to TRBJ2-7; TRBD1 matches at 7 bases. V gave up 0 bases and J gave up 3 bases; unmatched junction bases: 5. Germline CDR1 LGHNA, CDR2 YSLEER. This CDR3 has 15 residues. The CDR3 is CASSQDRDSIYEQYF. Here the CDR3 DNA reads TGCGCCAGCAGCCAAGACAGGGACAGCATCTACGAGCAGTACTTC.

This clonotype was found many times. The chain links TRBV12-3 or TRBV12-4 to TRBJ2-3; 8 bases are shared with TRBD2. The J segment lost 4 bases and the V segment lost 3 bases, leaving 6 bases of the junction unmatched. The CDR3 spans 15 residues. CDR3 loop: CASSFLLTSADTQYF. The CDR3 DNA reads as TGTGCCAGCAGTTTTCTTCTGACTAGCGCAGATACGCAGTATTTT.

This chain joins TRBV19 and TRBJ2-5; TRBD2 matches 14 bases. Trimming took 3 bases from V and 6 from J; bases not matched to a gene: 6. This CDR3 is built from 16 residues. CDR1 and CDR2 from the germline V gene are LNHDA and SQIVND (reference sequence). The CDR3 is CASSMGTSGRGQTQYF. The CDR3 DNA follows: TGTGCCAGTAGTATGGGGACTAGCGGGAGAGGTCAGACCCAGTACTTC.

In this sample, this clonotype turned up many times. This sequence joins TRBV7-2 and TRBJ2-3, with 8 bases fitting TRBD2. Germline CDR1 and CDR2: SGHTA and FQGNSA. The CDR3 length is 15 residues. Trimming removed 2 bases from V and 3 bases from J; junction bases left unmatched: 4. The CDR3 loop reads CASSLFSSGTDTQYF. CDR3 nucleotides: TGTGCCAGCAGCTTATTTTCTAGCGGGACAGATACGCAGTATTTT.

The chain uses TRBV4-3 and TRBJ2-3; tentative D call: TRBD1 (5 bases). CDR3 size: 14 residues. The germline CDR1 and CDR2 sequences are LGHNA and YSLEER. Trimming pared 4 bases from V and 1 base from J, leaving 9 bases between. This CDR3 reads CASSRGPGTDTQYF. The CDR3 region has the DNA TGCGCCAGCAGCCGGGGCCCGGGCACAGATACGCAGTATTTT.

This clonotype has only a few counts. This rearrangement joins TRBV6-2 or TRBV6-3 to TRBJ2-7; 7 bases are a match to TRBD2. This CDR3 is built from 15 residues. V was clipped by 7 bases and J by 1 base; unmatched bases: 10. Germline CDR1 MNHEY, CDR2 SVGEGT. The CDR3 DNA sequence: TGTGCCAGCACCTCCCCAGGCGGGAGTTCCTACGAGCAGTACGTC. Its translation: CASTSPGGSSYEQYV.

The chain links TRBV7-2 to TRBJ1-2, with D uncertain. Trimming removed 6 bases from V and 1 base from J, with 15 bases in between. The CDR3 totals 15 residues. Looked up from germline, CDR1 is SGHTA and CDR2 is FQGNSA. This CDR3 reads CASRTKADLNYGYTF. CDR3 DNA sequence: TGTGCCAGCAGAACTAAAGCCGATCTTAACTATGGCTACACCTTC.

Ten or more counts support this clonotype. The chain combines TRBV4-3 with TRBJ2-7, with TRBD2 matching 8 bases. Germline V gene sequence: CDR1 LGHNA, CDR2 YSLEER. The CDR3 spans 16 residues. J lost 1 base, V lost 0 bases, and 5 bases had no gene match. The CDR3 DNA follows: TGCGCCAGCAGCCAAGATCTTGCTAGCGGGTCCTACGAGCAGTACTTC. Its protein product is CASSQDLASGSYEQYF.

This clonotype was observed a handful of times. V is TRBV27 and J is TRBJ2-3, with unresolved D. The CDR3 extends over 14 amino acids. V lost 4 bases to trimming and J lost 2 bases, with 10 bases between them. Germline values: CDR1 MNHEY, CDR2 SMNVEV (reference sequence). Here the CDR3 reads CASSYTGPTDTQYF. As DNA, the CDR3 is TGTGCCAGCAGTTATACCGGACCCACAGATACGCAGTATTTT.

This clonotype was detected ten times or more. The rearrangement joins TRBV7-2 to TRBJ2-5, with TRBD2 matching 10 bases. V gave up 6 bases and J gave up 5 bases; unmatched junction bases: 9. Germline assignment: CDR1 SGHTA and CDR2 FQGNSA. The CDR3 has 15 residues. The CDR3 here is CASRWTSGQAETQYF. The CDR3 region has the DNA TGTGCCAGCAGGTGGACTAGCGGTCAGGCTGAGACCCAGTACTTC. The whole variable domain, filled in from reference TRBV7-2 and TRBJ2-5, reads GAGVSQSPSNKVTEKGKDVELRCDPISGHTALYWYRQSLGQGLEFLIYFQGNSAPDKSGLPSDRFSAERTGGSVSTLTIQRTQQEDSAVYLCASRWTSGQAETQYFGPGTRLLVL.

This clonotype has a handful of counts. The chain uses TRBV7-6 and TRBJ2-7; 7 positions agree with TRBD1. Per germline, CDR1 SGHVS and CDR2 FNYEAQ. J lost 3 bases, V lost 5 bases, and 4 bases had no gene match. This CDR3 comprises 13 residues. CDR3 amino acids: CASSVNRGYEQYF. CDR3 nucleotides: TGTGCCAGCAGCGTCAACAGGGGCTACGAGCAGTACTTC. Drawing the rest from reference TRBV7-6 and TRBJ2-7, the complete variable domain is GAGVSQSPRYKVTKRGQDVALRCDPISGHVSLYWYRQALGQGPEFLTYFNYEAQQDKSGLPNDRFSAERPEGSISTLTIQRTEQRDSAMYRCASSVNRGYEQYFGPGTRLTVT.

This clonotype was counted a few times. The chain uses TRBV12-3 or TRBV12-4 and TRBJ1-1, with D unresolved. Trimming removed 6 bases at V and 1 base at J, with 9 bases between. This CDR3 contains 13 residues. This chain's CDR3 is CASSRLGNTEAFF. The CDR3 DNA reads TGTGCCAGCAGCCGATTGGGGAACACTGAAGCTTTCTTT.

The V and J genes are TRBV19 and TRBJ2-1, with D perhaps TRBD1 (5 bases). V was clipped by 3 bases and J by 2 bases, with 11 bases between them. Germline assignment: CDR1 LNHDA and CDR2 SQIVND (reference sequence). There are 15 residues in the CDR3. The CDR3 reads CASSIGRVAYNEQFF. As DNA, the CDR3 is TGTGCCAGTAGTATCGGCAGGGTGGCCTACAATGAGCAGTTCTTC.

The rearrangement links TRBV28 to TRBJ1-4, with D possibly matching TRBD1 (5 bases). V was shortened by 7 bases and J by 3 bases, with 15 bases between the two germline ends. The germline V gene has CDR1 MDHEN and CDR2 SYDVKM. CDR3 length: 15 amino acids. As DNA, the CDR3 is TGTGCCAGCACCACCAGCAGGGAACCTAATGAAAAACTGTTTTTT. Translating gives CASTTSREPNEKLFF.

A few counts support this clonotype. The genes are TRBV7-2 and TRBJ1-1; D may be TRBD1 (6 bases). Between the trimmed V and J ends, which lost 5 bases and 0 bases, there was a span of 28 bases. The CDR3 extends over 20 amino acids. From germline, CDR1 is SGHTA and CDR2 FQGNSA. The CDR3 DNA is TGTGCCAGCAGCCTGGACCGTTGGGGTCAGGGGTTGAAAGTGAACACTGAAGCTTTCTTT. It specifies CASSLDRWGQGLKVNTEAFF.

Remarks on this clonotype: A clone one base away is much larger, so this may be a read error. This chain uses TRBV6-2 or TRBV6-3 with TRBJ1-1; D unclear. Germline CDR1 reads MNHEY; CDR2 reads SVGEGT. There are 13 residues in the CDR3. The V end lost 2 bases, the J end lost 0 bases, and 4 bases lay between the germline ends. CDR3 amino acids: CASSYKVNTEAFF. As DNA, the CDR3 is TGTGCCAGCAGTTACAAGGTGAACACTGAAGCTTTCTTT.

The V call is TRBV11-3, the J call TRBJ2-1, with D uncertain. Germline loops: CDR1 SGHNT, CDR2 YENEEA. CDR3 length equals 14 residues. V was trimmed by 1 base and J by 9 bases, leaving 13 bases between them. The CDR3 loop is CASSLAPSSPEQFF. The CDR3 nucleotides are TGTGCCAGCAGCTTAGCTCCCTCAAGTCCTGAGCAGTTCTTC.

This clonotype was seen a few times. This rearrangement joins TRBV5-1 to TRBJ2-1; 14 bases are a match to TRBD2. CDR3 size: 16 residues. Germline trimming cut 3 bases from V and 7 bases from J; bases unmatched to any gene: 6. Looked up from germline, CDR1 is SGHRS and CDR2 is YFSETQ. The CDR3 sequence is CASSWTGTSGRNEQFF. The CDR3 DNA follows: TGCGCCAGCAGCTGGACCGGGACTAGCGGGAGAAATGAGCAGTTCTTC.

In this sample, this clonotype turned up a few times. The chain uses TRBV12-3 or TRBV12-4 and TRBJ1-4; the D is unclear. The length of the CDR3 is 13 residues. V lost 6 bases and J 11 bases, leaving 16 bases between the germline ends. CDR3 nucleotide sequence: TGTGCCAGCAGCCTCGGGGTGTCAGTCAAACTGTTTTTT. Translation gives CASSLGVSVKLFF.

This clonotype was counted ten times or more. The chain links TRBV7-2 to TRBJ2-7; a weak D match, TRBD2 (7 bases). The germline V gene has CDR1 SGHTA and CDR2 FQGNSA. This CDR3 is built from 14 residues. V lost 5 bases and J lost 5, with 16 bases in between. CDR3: CASSRGGSLHEQYF. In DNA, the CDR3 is TGTGCCAGCAGCAGGGGGGGGAGTCTCCACGAGCAGTACTTC.

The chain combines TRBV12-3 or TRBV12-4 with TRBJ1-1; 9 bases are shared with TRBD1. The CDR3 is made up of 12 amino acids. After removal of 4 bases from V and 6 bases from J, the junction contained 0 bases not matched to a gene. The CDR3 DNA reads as TGTGCCAGCAGTTGGACAGGGGCTGAAGCTTTCTTT. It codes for CASSWTGAEAFF.

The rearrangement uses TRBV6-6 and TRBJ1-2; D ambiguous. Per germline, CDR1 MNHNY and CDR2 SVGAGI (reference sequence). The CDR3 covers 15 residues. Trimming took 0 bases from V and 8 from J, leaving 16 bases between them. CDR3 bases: TGTGCCAGCAGTTACTCCCCCCTGCTAAGGGTCGGCTACACCTTC. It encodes CASSYSPLLRVGYTF.

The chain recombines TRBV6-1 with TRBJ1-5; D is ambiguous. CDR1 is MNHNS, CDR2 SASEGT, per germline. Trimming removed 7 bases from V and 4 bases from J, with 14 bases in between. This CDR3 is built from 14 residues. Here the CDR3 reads CASTLGRANQPQHF. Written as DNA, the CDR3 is TGTGCCAGCACTTTAGGGAGGGCGAATCAGCCCCAGCATTTT.

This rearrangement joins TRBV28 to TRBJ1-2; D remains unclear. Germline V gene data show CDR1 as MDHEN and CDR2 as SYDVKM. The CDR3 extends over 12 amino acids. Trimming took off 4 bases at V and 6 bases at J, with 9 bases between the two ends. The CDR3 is CASSSARDGYTF. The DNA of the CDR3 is TGTGCCAGCAGTTCGGCGAGGGATGGCTACACCTTC.

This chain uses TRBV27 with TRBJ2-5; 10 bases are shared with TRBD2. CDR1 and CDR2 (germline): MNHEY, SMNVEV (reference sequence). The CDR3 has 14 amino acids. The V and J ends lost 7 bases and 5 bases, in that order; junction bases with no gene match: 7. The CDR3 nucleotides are TGTGCCAGCAAGTCTAGCGGGAGATTCGAGACCCAGTACTTC. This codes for CASKSSGRFETQYF.

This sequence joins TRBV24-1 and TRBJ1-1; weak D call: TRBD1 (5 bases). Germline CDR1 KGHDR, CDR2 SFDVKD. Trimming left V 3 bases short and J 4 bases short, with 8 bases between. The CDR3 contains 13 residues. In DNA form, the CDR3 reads TGTGCCACCAGTGATGAAGGGACCACTGAAGCTTTCTTT. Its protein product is CATSDEGTTEAFF.

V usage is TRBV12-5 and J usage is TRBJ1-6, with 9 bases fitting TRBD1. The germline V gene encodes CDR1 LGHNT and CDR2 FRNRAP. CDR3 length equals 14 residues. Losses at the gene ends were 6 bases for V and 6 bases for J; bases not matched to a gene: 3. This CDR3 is CASGRDRVNSPLHF. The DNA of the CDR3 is TGTGCTAGTGGCCGGGACAGGGTTAATTCACCCCTCCACTTT.

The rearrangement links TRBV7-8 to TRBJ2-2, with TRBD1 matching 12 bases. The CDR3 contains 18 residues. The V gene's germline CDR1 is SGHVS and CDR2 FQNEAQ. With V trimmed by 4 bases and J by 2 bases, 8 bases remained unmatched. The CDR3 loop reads CASSSSRDRGPNTGELFF. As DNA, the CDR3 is TGTGCCAGCAGCTCGAGCCGGGACAGGGGGCCAAACACCGGGGAGCTGTTTTTT.

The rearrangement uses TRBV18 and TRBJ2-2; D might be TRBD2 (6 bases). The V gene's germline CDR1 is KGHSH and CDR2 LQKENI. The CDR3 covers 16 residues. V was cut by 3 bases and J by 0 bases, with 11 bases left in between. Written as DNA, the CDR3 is TGTGCCAGCTCACCTCGTCCTAGCGCGAACACCGGGGAGCTGTTTTTT. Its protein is CASSPRPSANTGELFF.

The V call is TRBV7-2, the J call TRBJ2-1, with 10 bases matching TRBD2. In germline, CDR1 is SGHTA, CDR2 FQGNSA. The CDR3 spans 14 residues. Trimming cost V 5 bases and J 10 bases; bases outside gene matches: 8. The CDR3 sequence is CASSNERGGAEQFF. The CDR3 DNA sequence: TGTGCCAGCAGCAATGAGCGGGGGGGGGCGGAGCAGTTCTTC. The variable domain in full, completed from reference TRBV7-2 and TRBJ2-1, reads GAGVSQSPSNKVTEKGKDVELRCDPISGHTALYWYRQSLGQGLEFLIYFQGNSAPDKSGLPSDRFSAERTGGSVSTLTIQRTQQEDSAVYLCASSNERGGAEQFFGPGTRLTVL.